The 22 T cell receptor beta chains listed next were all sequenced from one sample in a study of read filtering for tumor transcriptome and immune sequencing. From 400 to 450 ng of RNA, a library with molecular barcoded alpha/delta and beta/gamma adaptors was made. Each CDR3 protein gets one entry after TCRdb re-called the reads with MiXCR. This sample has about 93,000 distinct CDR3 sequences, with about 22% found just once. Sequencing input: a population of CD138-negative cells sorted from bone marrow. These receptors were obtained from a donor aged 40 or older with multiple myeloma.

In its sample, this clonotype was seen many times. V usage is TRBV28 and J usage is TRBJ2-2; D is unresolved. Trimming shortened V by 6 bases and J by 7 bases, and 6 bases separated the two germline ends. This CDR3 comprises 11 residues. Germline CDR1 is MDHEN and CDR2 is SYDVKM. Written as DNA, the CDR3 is TGTGCCAGCAGCAGGAGCGGGGAGCTGTTTTTT. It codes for CASSRSGELFF.

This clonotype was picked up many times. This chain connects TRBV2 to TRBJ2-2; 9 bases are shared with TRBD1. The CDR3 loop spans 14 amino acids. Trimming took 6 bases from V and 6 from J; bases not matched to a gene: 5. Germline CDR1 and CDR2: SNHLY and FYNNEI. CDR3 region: CASRKTGGPGELFF. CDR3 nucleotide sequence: TGTGCCAGCAGAAAAACAGGGGGCCCCGGGGAGCTGTTTTTT.

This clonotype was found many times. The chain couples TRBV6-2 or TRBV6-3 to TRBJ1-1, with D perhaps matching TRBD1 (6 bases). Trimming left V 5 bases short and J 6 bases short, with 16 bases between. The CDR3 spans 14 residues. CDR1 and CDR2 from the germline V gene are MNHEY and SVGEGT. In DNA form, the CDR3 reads TGTGCCAGCAGTCCGTCCCGGGACACCTCTGAAGCTTTCTTT. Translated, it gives CASSPSRDTSEAFF.

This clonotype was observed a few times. Here the CDR3 DNA reads TGCAGTGCTAGAGATACCGGGACAGGCAATCAGCCCCAGCATTTT. Protein product: CSARDTGTGNQPQHF. The V gene is TRBV20-1, the J gene TRBJ1-5; TRBD1 agrees at 7 bases. Unmatched junction bases numbered 4, after V lost 0 bases and J lost 2 bases. Germline CDR1 is DFQATT and CDR2 is SNEGSKA (reference sequence). The length of the CDR3 is 15 residues.

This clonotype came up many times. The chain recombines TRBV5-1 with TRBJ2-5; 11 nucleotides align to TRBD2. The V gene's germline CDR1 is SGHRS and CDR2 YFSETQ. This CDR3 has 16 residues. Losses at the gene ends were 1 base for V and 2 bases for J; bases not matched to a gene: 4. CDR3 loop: CASSLTSGGTQETQYF. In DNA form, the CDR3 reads TGCGCCAGCAGCTTGACTAGCGGGGGAACTCAAGAGACCCAGTACTTC.

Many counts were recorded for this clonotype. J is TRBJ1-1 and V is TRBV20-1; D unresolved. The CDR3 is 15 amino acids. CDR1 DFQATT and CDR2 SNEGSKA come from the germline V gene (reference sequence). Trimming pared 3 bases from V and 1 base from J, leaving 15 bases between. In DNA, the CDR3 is TGCAGTGCTAGGTCATGGTGGGCGAGGAACACTGAAGCTTTCTTT. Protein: CSARSWWARNTEAFF.

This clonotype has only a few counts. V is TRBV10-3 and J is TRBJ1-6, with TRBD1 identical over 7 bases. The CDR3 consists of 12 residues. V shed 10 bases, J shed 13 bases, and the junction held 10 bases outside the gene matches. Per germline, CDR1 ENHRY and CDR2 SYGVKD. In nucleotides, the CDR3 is TGTGCCACAGCGGACAGGTCTTTTCCCCTCCACTTT. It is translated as CATADRSFPLHF.

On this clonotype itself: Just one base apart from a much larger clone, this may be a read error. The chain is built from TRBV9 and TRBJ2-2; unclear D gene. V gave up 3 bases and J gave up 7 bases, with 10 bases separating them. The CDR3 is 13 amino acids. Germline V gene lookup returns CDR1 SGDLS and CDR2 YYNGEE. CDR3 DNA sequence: TGTGCCAGCAGCGCAGAAGTAATCGGGGAGCTGTTTTTT. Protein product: CASSAEVIGELFF.

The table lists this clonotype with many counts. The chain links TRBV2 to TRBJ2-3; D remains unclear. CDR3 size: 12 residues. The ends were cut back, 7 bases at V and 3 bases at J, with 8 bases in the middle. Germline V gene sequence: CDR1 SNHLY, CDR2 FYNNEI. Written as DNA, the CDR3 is TGTGCCAGCAAAAGGGATACAGATACGCAGTATTTT. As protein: CASKRDTDTQYF.

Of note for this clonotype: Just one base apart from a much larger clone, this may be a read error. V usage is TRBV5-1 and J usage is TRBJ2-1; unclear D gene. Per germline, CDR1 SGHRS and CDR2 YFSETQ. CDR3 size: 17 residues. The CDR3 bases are TGCGCCAGCAGCCGGCTTCTGGCGGCAAGCTCCTACAATGAGCAGCTCTTC. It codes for CASSRLLAASSYNEQLF.

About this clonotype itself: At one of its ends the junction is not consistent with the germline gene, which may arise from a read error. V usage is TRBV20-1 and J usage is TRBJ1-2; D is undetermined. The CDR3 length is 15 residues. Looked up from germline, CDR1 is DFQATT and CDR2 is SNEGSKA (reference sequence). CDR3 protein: CSAEAWVNSNYGYTF. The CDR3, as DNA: TGCAGTGCTGAGGCTTGGGTCAACTCTAACTATGGCTACACTTTC.

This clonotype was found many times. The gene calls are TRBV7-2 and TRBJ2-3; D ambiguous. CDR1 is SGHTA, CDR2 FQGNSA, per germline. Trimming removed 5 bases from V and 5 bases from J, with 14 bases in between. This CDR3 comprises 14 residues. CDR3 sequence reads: CASSTTRNGDTQYF. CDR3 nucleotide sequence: TGTGCCAGCAGCACCACCCGAAATGGAGATACGCAGTATTTT. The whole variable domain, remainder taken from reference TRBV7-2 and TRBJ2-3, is GAGVSQSPSNKVTEKGKDVELRCDPISGHTALYWYRQSLGQGLEFLIYFQGNSAPDKSGLPSDRFSAERTGGSVSTLTIQRTQQEDSAVYLCASSTTRNGDTQYFGPGTRLTVL.

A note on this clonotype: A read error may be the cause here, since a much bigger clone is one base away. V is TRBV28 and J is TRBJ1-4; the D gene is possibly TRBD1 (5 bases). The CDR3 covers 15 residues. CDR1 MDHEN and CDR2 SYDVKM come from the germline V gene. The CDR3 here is CASSLWGTGNGKLFF. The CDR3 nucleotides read TGTGCCAGCAGTTTATGGGGGACCGGGAATGGAAAACTGTTTTTT.

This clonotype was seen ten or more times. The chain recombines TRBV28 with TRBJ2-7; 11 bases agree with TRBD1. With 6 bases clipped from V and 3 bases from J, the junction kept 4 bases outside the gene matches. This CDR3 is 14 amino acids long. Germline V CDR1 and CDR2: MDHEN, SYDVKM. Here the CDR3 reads CASRGTGGFYEQYF. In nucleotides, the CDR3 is TGTGCCAGCAGAGGGACAGGGGGATTCTACGAGCAGTACTTC.

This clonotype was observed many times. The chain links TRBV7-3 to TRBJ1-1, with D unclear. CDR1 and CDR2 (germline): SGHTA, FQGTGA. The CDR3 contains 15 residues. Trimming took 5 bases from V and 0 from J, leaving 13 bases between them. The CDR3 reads CASSPPSEMNTEAFF. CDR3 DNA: TGTGCCAGCAGCCCCCCTAGCGAAATGAACACTGAAGCTTTCTTT.

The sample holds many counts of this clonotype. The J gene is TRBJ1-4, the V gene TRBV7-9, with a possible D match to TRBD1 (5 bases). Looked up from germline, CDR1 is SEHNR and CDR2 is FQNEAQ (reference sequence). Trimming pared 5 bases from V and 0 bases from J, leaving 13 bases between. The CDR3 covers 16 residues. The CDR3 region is CASSLRDGATNEKLFF. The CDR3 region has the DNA TGTGCCAGCAGCCTCCGGGACGGTGCAACTAATGAAAAACTGTTTTTT.

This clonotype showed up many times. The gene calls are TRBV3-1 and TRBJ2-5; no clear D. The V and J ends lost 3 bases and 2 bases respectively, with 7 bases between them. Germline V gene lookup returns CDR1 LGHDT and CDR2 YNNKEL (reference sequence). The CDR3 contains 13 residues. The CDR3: CASSHHNQETQYF. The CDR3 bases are TGTGCCAGCAGCCACCACAATCAAGAGACCCAGTACTTC.

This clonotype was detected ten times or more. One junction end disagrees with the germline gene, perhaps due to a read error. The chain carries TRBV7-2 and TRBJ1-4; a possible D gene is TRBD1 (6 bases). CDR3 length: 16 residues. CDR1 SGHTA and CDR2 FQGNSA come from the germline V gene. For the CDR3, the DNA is TGTGCCAGCAGCCGCCCGGGGGGGGCCCGTAATGAAAAACCGTTTTTT. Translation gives CASSRPGGARNEKPFF.

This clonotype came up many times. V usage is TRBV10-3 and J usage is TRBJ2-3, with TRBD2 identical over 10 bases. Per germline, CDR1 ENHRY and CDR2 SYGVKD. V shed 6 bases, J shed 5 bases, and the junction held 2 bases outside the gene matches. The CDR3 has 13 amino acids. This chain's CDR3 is CAISSGGVDTQYF. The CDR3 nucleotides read TGTGCCATCAGCAGCGGGGGGGTAGATACGCAGTATTTT.

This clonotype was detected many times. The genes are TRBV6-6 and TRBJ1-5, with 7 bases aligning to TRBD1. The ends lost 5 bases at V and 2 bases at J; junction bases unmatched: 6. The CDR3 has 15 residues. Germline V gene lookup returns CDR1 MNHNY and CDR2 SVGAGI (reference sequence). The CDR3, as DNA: TGTGCCAGCAGTGACGGGACAGCCCGCAATCAGCCCCAGCATTTT. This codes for CASSDGTARNQPQHF.

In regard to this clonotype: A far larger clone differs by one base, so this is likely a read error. CDR3 DNA sequence: TGTGCCAGCAGAAGGACAGGGTCCAATGGGCAGTTCTTC. This sequence encodes CASRRTGSNGQFF. The chain is built from TRBV6-5 and TRBJ2-1; 8 positions match TRBD1. Germline loops: CDR1 MNHEY, CDR2 SVGAGI. This CDR3 spans 13 amino acids.

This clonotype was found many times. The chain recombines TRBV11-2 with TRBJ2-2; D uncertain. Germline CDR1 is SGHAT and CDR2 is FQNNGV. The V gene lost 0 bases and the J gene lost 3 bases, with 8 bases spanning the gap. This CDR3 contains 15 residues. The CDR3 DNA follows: TGTGCCAGCAGCTTAGAAGCGTATTACACCGGGGAGCTGTTTTTT. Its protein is CASSLEAYYTGELFF.